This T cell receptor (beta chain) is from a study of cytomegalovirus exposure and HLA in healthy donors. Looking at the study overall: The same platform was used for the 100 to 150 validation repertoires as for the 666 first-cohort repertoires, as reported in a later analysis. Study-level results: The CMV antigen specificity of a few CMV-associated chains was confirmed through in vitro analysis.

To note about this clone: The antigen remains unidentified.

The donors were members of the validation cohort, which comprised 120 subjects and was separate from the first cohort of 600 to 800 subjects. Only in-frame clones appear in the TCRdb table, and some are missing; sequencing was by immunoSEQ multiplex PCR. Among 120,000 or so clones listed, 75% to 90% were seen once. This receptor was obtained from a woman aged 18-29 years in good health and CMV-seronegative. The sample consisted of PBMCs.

CDR3 sequence: CASSPTGQGVRRTNEQFF. Here the CDR3 DNA reads TGTGCCAGCAGTCCGACAGGGCAGGGGGTTAGGAGAACTAATGAGCAGTTCTTC. The chain recombines TRBV28 with TRBJ2-1, with 7 bases lining up with TRBD1. The CDR3 extends over 18 amino acids. Germline V gives CDR1 MDHEN, CDR2 SYDVKM. With V trimmed by 5 bases and J by 7 bases, 20 bases remained unmatched.